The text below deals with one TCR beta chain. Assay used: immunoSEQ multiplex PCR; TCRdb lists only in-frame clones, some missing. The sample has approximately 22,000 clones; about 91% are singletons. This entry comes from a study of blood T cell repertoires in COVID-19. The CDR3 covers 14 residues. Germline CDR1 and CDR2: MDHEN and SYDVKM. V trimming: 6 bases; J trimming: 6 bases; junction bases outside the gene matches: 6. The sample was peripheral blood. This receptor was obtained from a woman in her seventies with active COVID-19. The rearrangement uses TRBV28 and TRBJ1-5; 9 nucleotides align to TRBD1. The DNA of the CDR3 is TGTGCCAGCAGCGCCGGGACAGGGTTTCAGCCCCAGCATTTT. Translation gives CASSAGTGFQPQHF.